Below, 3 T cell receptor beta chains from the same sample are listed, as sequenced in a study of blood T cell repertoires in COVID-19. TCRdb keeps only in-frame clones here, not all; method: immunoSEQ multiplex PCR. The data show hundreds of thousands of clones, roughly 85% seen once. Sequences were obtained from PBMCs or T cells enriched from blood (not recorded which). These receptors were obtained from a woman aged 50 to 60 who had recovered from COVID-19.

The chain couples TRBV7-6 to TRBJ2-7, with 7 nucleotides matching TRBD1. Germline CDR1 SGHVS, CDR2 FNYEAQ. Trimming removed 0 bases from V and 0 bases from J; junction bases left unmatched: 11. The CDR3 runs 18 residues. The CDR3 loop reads CASSLAPTGSQTSYEQYF. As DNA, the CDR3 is TGTGCCAGCAGCTTAGCCCCGACAGGGTCGCAAACCTCCTACGAGCAGTACTTC.

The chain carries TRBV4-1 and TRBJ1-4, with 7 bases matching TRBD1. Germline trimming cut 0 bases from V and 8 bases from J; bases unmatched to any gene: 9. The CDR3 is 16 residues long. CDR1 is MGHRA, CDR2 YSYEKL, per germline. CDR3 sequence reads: CASSQDYPGGWEKLFF. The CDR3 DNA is TGCGCCAGCAGCCAAGATTACCCAGGGGGTTGGGAAAAACTGTTTTTT.

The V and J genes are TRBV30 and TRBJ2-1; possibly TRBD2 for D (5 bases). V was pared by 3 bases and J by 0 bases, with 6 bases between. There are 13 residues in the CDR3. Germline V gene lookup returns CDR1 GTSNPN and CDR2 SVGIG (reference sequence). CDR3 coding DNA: TGTGCCTGGAGCGGAGGCTCCTACAATGAGCAGTTCTTC. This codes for CAWSGGSYNEQFF.